Described below is a single T cell receptor (beta chain) sequence and its context. Antigen specificity is unknown. Repertoires were generated with immunoSEQ multiplex PCR, while TCRdb's copy carries only in-frame clones and drops some. This sample yields 100,000 to 120,000 clones, of which around 90% are seen a single time; about 15% belongs to the top ten. V was trimmed by 4 bases and J by 1 base, leaving 14 bases between them. The CDR3 sequence is 16 residues long. From germline, CDR1 is LGHDT and CDR2 YNNKEL (reference sequence). These data belong to a study of T cell responses to AZD1222 COVID-19 vaccine. Findings of the study overall: Donor demographics were predominantly white British with a female majority; clonal diversity may be underestimated.

The chain recombines TRBV3-1 (or the pseudogene TRBV3-2) with TRBJ1-3; D perhaps matches TRBD1 (6 bases). Here the sequenced sample was peripheral blood, taken 28 days after the second AZD1222 dose. This sequence was found in an adult who received the AZD1222 COVID-19 vaccine. The CDR3 sequence is CASSPAGTRSGNTIYF. The CDR3 coding sequence is TGTGCCAGCAGCCCCGCCGGGACAAGATCTGGAAACACCATATATTTT.